This paragraph covers one TCR beta chain sequence. Its antigen is still unknown. The data stem from a study of OX40 agonist ivuxolimab in advanced cancers. Whole-study findings and limits: Relatively little clonal expansion, among the lowest observed, appeared in partial responders at 0.1-3.0 mg/kg.

Sequencing was performed with immunoSEQ multiplex PCR; in TCRdb, only in-frame clones are kept and a portion is missing. The sample contains over 45,000 clones, roughly 91% of which appear only once. This receptor was obtained from an adult with an advanced solid tumor such as melanoma, head and neck, liver or kidney cancer. The specimen was CD4+ or CD8+ T cells sorted from blood, collected in a trial of the OX40 agonist ivuxolimab.

Here the CDR3 reads CASSFGSGELFF. The CDR3 coding sequence is TGTGCCAGCAGCTTCGGGTCCGGGGAGCTGTTTTTT. The chain combines TRBV7-9 with TRBJ2-2; D is unclear. Trimming pared 3 bases from V and 6 bases from J, leaving 5 bases between. This CDR3 contains 12 residues. CDR1 is SEHNR and CDR2 is FQNEAQ in the germline V gene (reference sequence).